These T cell receptor beta chains were read from a single sample in a study of CD8 T cells in ankylosing spondylitis. TCRdb re-called the 5' RACE reads with MiXCR, one entry per CDR3 protein. In the table there are about 480,000 distinct CDR3 sequences, over 15% of which are singletons. Sequencing used blood, either unsorted or a sorted T cell fraction (not recorded which). These receptors all stem from a male donor with ankylosing spondylitis. Both conserved end residues are part of each CDR3. Each record gives: CDR3 DNA, CDR3 protein, D gene, J gene, clone size, V gene. A D gene is named only where the DNA matches it firmly. Not all rows give a size; the values are once, few, many and, for expanded clones, a class.

cdr3_nt: TGTGCCAGCATGTCTTACTTCACCGGGGAGCTGTTTTTT
cdr3_aa: CASMSYFTGELFF
d_call: -
j_call: TRBJ2-2
clone_size: -
v_call: TRBV25-1

cdr3_nt: TGTGCCAGCAGTCCAAGTATAACAGAGAACTATGGCTACACCTTC
cdr3_aa: CASSPSITENYGYTF
d_call: -
j_call: TRBJ1-2
clone_size: few
v_call: TRBV4-2

cdr3_nt: TGTGCCAGCAGCTCCAACGCGGGAGGGTCAGATACGCAGTATTTT
cdr3_aa: CASSSNAGGSDTQYF
d_call: TRBD2
j_call: TRBJ2-3
clone_size: -
v_call: TRBV7-6

cdr3_nt: TGTGCCAGCCGCCCTCCTGCGGGTGGCTACACCTTC
cdr3_aa: CASRPPAGGYTF
d_call: -
j_call: TRBJ1-2
clone_size: few
v_call: TRBV12-3/TRBV12-4

cdr3_nt: TGTGCCAGCAGCAACAGGGGTGGGGAGACCCAGTACTTC
cdr3_aa: CASSNRGGETQYF
d_call: TRBD1
j_call: TRBJ2-5
clone_size: -
v_call: TRBV3-1

cdr3_nt: TGCGCCAGCAGCTACACCCCGAAAGGACAGGGGAATTCACCCCTCCACTTT
cdr3_aa: CASSYTPKGQGNSPLHF
d_call: TRBD1
j_call: TRBJ1-6
clone_size: medium-sized
v_call: TRBV5-1

cdr3_nt: TGTGCCACCAGTCGGACTAGCGGATCGAACACCGGGGAGCTGTTTTTT
cdr3_aa: CATSRTSGSNTGELFF
d_call: TRBD2
j_call: TRBJ2-2
clone_size: few
v_call: TRBV24-1

cdr3_nt: TGCAGTGCTAGACCACCAGGGGCCGGGGAGCTGTTTTTT
cdr3_aa: CSARPPGAGELFF
d_call: -
j_call: TRBJ2-2
clone_size: few
v_call: TRBV20-1

cdr3_nt: TGTGCCTACCGAAGTCAGGGAAATCAGCCCCAGCATTTT
cdr3_aa: CAYRSQGNQPQHF
d_call: -
j_call: TRBJ1-5
clone_size: -
v_call: TRBV30

cdr3_nt: TGCAGTGCTAGAGTCCCGGGGGGCGAGCAGTACTTC
cdr3_aa: CSARVPGGEQYF
d_call: TRBD2
j_call: TRBJ2-7
clone_size: few
v_call: TRBV20-1

cdr3_nt: TGCGCCAGCAGCTCCCTAGCGGGGGCCCCCACCGGGGAGCTGTTTTTT
cdr3_aa: CASSSLAGAPTGELFF
d_call: TRBD2
j_call: TRBJ2-2
clone_size: -
v_call: TRBV5-1

cdr3_nt: TGTGCCAGCAGACGGGGGGCTGGTGAAAAACTGTTTTTT
cdr3_aa: CASRRGAGEKLFF
d_call: -
j_call: TRBJ1-4
clone_size: -
v_call: TRBV6-1

cdr3_nt: TGTGCCAGCAGCCAAGAGGTTATGGTAGGGGTTCCAGAGACCCAGTACTTC
cdr3_aa: CASSQEVMVGVPETQYF
d_call: -
j_call: TRBJ2-5
clone_size: -
v_call: TRBV3-1

cdr3_nt: TGTGCCAGCAGTTACGGACGGGGAGGGGGAAGCACAGATACGCAGTATTTT
cdr3_aa: CASSYGRGGGSTDTQYF
d_call: -
j_call: TRBJ2-3
clone_size: many
v_call: TRBV6-5

cdr3_nt: TGTGCCAGTAGCCAACAGGGCCTAGTGGAGACCCAGTACTTC
cdr3_aa: CASSQQGLVETQYF
d_call: -
j_call: TRBJ2-5
clone_size: -
v_call: TRBV19

cdr3_nt: TGTGCCAGCAGCTTAGCGCGGAACAGGGCGGGATCTGGGGCCAACGTCCTGACTTTC
cdr3_aa: CASSLARNRAGSGANVLTF
d_call: -
j_call: TRBJ2-6
clone_size: -
v_call: TRBV7-8

cdr3_nt: TGTGCCAGCAGCCAACCAGACAGGGGGCTCCTTCATGAGCAGTTCTTC
cdr3_aa: CASSQPDRGLLHEQFF
d_call: TRBD1
j_call: TRBJ2-1
clone_size: few
v_call: TRBV4-2

cdr3_nt: TGTGCCAGCAGTGAACGGGGGACCAAGCCTTCGGGGGCCAACGTCCTGACTTTC
cdr3_aa: CASSERGTKPSGANVLTF
d_call: -
j_call: TRBJ2-6
clone_size: -
v_call: TRBV25-1

cdr3_nt: TGCGCCAGCAGCTTGGCCTCGTCGGGGCAACTTAGCTCCTACGAGCAGTACTTC
cdr3_aa: CASSLASSGQLSSYEQYF
d_call: -
j_call: TRBJ2-7
clone_size: few
v_call: TRBV5-1

cdr3_nt: TGTGCCAGCAGTCAGACACCTATGAACACTGAAGCTTTCTTT
cdr3_aa: CASSQTPMNTEAFF
d_call: -
j_call: TRBJ1-1
clone_size: few
v_call: TRBV6-1

cdr3_nt: TGTGCCAGCAGTTCCGGGGAGACCCAGTACTTC
cdr3_aa: CASSSGETQYF
d_call: -
j_call: TRBJ2-5
clone_size: many
v_call: TRBV12-3/TRBV12-4

cdr3_nt: TGTGCCAGCAGCTTCTCGAGCAGCTCCTACGAGCAGTACTTC
cdr3_aa: CASSFSSSSYEQYF
d_call: -
j_call: TRBJ2-7
clone_size: few
v_call: TRBV5-5

cdr3_nt: TGTGCCAGCAGTTTAGTGGGGGGGACTAGCGGGAGGGGCGAGCAGTACTTC
cdr3_aa: CASSLVGGTSGRGEQYF
d_call: TRBD2
j_call: TRBJ2-7
clone_size: few
v_call: TRBV12-3/TRBV12-4

cdr3_nt: TGTGCCAGCAGCTTAGATGGCCTAGGTGAGACCCAGTACTTC
cdr3_aa: CASSLDGLGETQYF
d_call: -
j_call: TRBJ2-5
clone_size: -
v_call: TRBV7-9

cdr3_nt: TGTGCCAGCAGGTCGGACAGGGGCTCCTACAATGAGCAGTTCTTC
cdr3_aa: CASRSDRGSYNEQFF
d_call: TRBD1
j_call: TRBJ2-1
clone_size: -
v_call: TRBV6-1

cdr3_nt: TGTGCCAGCAGCTTAACAGGGACGGGAGCCAAAAACATTCAGTACTTC
cdr3_aa: CASSLTGTGAKNIQYF
d_call: -
j_call: TRBJ2-4
clone_size: few
v_call: TRBV11-1

cdr3_nt: TGCGCCAGCAGCCAAGTCAGGTTAGGAGTCGAAAAACTGTTTTTT
cdr3_aa: CASSQVRLGVEKLFF
d_call: -
j_call: TRBJ1-4
clone_size: -
v_call: TRBV4-1

cdr3_nt: TGTGCCTGGGGGGGAGTTAACACCGGGGAGCTGTTTTTT
cdr3_aa: CAWGGVNTGELFF
d_call: -
j_call: TRBJ2-2
clone_size: -
v_call: TRBV30

cdr3_nt: TGTGCCACCTACAGGAACACTGAAGCTTTCTTT
cdr3_aa: CATYRNTEAFF
d_call: -
j_call: TRBJ1-1
clone_size: -
v_call: TRBV5-5

cdr3_nt: TGCAGTGCCAGGAGGTCTGACAGGGGGCGTTTAAGCACAGATACGCAGTATTTT
cdr3_aa: CSARRSDRGRLSTDTQYF
d_call: TRBD1
j_call: TRBJ2-3
clone_size: -
v_call: TRBV20-1

cdr3_nt: TGTGCCACTCAGGGTGGGAGGCGAGAAAAACTGTTTTTT
cdr3_aa: CATQGGRREKLFF
d_call: -
j_call: TRBJ1-4
clone_size: many
v_call: TRBV24-1

cdr3_nt: TGCAGTGCTAGAGTGTGGCAGGAGAATTCACCCCTCCACTTT
cdr3_aa: CSARVWQENSPLHF
d_call: -
j_call: TRBJ1-6
clone_size: -
v_call: TRBV20-1

cdr3_nt: TGCGCCAGCAGCCAACCCGGGACAGGGTACAATGAGCAGTTCTTC
cdr3_aa: CASSQPGTGYNEQFF
d_call: TRBD1
j_call: TRBJ2-1
clone_size: few
v_call: TRBV4-1

cdr3_nt: TGCAGCGTTGCTGCTCGCGATGTTAATGAAAAACTGTTTTTT
cdr3_aa: CSVAARDVNEKLFF
d_call: -
j_call: TRBJ1-4
clone_size: few
v_call: TRBV29-1

cdr3_nt: TGTGCCAGCAGTGACCTGACAGGTTCCTACGAGCAGTACTTC
cdr3_aa: CASSDLTGSYEQYF
d_call: -
j_call: TRBJ2-7
clone_size: -
v_call: TRBV2

cdr3_nt: TGTGCCAGCAGTGGGGGGGCTAGCGGGACTACCTACGAGCAGTACTTC
cdr3_aa: CASSGGASGTTYEQYF
d_call: TRBD2
j_call: TRBJ2-7
clone_size: -
v_call: TRBV28

cdr3_nt: TGTGCCAGCAGCCGCTCTACGCGACGGCCTAGTTTGAATGAGCAGTTCTTC
cdr3_aa: CASSRSTRRPSLNEQFF
d_call: -
j_call: TRBJ2-1
clone_size: -
v_call: TRBV6-1

cdr3_nt: TGTGCCAGCAGCCCCTGGACTCGTCGGGGGTTCTTC
cdr3_aa: CASSPWTRRGFF
d_call: -
j_call: TRBJ2-1
clone_size: -
v_call: TRBV11-2

cdr3_nt: TGCGCCAGCGCGCGGTTTCAGGGGACGAACACCGGGGAGCTGTTTTTT
cdr3_aa: CASARFQGTNTGELFF
d_call: -
j_call: TRBJ2-2
clone_size: -
v_call: TRBV5-1

cdr3_nt: TGTGCCAGCAGCTCGGGGACAGGGACTTCACCCCTCCACTTT
cdr3_aa: CASSSGTGTSPLHF
d_call: TRBD1
j_call: TRBJ1-6
clone_size: -
v_call: TRBV6-1

cdr3_nt: TGTGCCACTGGGGGTAACTATGGCTACACCTTC
cdr3_aa: CATGGNYGYTF
d_call: -
j_call: TRBJ1-2
clone_size: -
v_call: TRBV6-5